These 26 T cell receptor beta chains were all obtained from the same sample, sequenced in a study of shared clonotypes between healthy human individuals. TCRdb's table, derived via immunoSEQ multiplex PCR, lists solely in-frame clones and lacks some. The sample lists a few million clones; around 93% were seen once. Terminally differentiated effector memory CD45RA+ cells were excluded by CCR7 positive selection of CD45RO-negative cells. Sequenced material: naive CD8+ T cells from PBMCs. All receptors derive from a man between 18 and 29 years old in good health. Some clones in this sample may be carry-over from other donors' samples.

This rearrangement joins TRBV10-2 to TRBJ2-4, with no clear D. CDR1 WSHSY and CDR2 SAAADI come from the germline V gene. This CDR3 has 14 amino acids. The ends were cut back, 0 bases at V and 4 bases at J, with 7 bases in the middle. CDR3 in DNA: TGCGCCAGCAGTGAGTCTAAGGGAAAAAACATTCAGTACTTC. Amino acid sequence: CASSESKGKNIQYF.

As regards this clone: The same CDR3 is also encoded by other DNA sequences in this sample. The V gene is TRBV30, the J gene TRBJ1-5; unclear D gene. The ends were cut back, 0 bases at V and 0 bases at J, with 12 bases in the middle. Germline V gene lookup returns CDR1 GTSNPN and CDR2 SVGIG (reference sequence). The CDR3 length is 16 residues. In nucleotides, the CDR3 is TGTGCCTGGAGTGTGGAAACACCCATTAGCAATCAGCCCCAGCATTTT. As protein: CAWSVETPISNQPQHF.

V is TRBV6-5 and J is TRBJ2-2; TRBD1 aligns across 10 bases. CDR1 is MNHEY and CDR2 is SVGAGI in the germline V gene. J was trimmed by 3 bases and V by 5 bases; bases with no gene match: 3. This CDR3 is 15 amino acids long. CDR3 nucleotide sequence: TGTGCCAGCAGTCCCGGGACAGGGGACACCGGGGAGCTGTTTTTT. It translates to CASSPGTGDTGELFF.

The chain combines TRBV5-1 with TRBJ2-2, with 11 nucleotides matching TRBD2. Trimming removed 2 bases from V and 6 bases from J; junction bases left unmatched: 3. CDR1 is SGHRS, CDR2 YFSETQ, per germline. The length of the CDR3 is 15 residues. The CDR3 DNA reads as TGCGCCAGCAGCTTTACTAGCGGGAGTGCCGGGGAGCTGTTTTTT. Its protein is CASSFTSGSAGELFF.

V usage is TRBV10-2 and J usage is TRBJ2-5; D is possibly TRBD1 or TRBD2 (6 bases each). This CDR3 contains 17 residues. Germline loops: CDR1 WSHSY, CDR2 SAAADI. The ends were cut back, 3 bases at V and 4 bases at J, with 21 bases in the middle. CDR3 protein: CASSDGTGGRVTETQYF. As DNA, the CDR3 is TGCGCCAGCAGTGACGGGACTGGGGGGCGGGTCACAGAGACCCAGTACTTC.

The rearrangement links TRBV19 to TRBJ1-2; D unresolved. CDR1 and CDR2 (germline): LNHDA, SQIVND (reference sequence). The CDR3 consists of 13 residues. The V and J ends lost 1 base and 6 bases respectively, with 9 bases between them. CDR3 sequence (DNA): TGTGCCAGTAGTATAGGGAAGGGTGATGGCTACACCTTC. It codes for CASSIGKGDGYTF.

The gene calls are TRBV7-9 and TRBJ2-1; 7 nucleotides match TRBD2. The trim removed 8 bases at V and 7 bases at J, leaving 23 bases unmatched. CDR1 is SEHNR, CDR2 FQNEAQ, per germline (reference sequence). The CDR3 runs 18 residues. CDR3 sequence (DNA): TGTGCCAGCGGTAATACCCATGTTAGCGGGCCACGTCGGAATGAGCAGTTCTTC. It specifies CASGNTHVSGPRRNEQFF.

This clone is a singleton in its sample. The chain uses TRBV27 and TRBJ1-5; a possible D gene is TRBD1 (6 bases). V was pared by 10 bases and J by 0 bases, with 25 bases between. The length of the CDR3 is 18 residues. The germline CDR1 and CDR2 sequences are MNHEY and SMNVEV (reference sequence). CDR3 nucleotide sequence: TGTGCCACCTCACCGTTCAACCCCGGACAGTCTAGCAATCAGCCCCAGCATTTT. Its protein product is CATSPFNPGQSSNQPQHF.

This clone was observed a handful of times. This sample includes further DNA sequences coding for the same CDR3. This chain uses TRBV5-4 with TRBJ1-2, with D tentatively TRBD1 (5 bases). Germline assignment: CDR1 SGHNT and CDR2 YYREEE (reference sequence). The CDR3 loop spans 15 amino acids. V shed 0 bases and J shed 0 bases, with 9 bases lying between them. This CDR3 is CASSLDRSTNYGYTF. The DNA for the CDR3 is TGTGCCAGCAGCTTGGACAGGTCAACTAACTATGGCTACACCTTC.

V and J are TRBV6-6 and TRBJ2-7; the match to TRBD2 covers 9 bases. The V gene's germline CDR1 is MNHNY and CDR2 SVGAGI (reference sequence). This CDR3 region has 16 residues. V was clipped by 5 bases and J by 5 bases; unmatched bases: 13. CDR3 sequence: CASSLSGSPSLNEQYF. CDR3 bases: TGTGCCAGCAGTCTTAGCGGGAGCCCCTCCTTGAACGAGCAGTACTTC.

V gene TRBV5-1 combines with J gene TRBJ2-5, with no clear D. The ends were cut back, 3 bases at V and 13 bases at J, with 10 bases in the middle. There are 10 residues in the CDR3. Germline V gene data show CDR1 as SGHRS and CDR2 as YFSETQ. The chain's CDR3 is CASSSEQLYF. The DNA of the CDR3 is TGCGCCAGCAGCTCCGAGCAACTGTACTTC.

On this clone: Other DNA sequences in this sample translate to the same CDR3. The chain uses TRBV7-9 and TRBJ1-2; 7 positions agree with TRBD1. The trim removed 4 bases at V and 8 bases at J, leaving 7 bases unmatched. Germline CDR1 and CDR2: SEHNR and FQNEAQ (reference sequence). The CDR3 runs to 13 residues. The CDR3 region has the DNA TGTGCCAGCAGCTACCCAACAGGGGACGGCTACACCTTC. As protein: CASSYPTGDGYTF.

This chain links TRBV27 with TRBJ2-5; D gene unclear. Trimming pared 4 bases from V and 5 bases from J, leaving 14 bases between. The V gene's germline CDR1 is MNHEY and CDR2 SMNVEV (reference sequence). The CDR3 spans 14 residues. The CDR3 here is CASSSHLFGETQYF. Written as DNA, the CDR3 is TGTGCCAGCAGTTCTCATCTGTTCGGGGAGACCCAGTACTTC.

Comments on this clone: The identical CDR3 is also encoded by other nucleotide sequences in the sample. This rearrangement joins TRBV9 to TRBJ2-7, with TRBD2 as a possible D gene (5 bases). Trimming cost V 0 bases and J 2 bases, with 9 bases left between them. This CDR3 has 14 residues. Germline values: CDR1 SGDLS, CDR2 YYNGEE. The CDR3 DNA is TGTGCCAGCAGCGTAGGTGCGGGCCCCTACGAGCAGTACTTC. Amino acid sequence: CASSVGAGPYEQYF.

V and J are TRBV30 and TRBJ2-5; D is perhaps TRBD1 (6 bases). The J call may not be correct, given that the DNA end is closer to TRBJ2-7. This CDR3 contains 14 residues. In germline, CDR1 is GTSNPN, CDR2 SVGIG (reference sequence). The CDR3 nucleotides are TGTGCCTGGAGTGTACTGCAGGGGTCCTACGAGCAGTACTTC. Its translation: CAWSVLQGSYEQYF.

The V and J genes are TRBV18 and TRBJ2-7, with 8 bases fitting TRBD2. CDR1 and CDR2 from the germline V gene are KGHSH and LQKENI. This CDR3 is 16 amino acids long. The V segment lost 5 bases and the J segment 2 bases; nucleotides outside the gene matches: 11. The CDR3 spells CASSSPRTSNPYEQYF. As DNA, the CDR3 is TGTGCCAGCTCATCCCCCCGGACTAGCAACCCCTACGAGCAGTACTTC.

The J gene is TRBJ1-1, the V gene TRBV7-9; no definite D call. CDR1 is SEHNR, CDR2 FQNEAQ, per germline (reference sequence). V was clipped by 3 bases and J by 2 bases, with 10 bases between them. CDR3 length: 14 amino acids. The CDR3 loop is CASSFININTEAFF. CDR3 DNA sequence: TGTGCCAGCAGCTTTATAAATATAAACACTGAAGCTTTCTTT.

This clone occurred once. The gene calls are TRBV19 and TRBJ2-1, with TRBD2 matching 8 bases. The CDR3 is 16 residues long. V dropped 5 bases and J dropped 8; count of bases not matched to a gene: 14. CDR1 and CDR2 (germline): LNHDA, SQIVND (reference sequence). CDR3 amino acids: CASSSRRAGGKHEQFF. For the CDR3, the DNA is TGTGCCAGTAGTTCTCGTAGGGCGGGGGGTAAACATGAGCAGTTCTTC.

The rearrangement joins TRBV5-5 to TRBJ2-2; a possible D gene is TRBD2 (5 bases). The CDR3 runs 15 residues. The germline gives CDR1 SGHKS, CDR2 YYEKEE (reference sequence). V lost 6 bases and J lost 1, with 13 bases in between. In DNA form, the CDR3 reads TGTGCCAGCAATGTCCGGGGATTGAACACCGGGGAGCTGTTTTTT. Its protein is CASNVRGLNTGELFF.

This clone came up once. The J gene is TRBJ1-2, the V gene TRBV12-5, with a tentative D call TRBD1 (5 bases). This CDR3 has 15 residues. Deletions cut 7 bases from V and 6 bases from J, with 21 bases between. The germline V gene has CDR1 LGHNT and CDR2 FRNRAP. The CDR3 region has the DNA TGTGCTAGTGCTGGGGCAGCCTCCCAAGGGGATGGCTACACCTTC. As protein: CASAGAASQGDGYTF.

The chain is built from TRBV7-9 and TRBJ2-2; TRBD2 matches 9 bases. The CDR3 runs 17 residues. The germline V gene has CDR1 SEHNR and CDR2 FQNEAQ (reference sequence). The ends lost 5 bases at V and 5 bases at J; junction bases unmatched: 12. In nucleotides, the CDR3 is TGTGCCAGCAGCCTTTATAGCGGGAGTTCGGAAACCGGGGAGCTGTTTTTT. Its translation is CASSLYSGSSETGELFF.

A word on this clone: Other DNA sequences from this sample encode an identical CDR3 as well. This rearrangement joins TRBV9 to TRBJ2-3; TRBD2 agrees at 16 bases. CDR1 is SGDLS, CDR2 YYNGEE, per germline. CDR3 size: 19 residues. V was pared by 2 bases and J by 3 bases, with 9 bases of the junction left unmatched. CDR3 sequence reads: CASSVEPGLAGGPTDTQYF. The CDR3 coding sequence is TGTGCCAGCAGCGTGGAACCGGGACTAGCGGGAGGGCCAACAGATACGCAGTATTTT.

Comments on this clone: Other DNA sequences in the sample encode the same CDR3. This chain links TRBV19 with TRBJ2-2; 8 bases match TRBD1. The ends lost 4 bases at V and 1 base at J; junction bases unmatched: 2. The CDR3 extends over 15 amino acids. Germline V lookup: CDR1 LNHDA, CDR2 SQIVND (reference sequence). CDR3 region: CASSTGTGNTGELFF. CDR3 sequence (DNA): TGTGCCAGTAGTACCGGGACAGGGAACACCGGGGAGCTGTTTTTT.

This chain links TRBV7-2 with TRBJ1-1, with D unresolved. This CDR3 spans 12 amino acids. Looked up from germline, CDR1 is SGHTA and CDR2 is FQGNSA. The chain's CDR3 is CAFGRLNTEAFF. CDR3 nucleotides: TGTGCGTTTGGCCGACTGAACACTGAAGCTTTCTTT. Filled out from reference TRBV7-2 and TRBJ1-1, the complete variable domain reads GAGVSQSPSNKVTEKGKDVELRCDPISGHTALYWYRQSLGQGLEFLIYFQGNSAPDKSGLPSDRFSAERTGGSVSTLTIQRTQQEDSAVYLCAFGRLNTEAFFGQGTRLTVV.

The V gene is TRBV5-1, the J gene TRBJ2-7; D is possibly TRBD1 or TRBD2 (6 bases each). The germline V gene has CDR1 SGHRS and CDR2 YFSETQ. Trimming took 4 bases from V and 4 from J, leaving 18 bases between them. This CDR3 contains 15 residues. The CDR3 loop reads CASSIDRWGGYEQYF. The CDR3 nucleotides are TGCGCCAGCAGCATTGACAGGTGGGGAGGTTACGAGCAGTACTTC.

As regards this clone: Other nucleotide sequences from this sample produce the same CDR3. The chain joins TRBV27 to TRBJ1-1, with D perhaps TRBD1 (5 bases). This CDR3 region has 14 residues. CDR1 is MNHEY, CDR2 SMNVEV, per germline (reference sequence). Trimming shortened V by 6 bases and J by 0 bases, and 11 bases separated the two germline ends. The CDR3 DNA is TGTGCCAGCAGCCCGGGGCTTATGAACACTGAAGCTTTCTTT. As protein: CASSPGLMNTEAFF.